This T cell receptor (beta chain) comes out of a study of T cells in tuberculosis. Method: immunoSEQ multiplex PCR; TCRdb's copy keeps in-frame clones and lacks some. There are some 31,000 clones in the sample; less than 97% occur only once, and 2% to 3% lies in the top ten. The CDR3 contains 13 residues. The V gene lost 9 bases and the J gene lost 7 bases, with 18 bases spanning the gap. The germline V gene encodes CDR1 MGHDK and CDR2 SYGVNS. Each donor contributed 85,000 to 100,000 T cells on average, unsorted. The sequence came from a donor aged 5 to 30 with latent tuberculosis or without tuberculosis infection. Sequencing used PBMCs. The V call is TRBV25-1, the J call TRBJ1-2; D perhaps matches TRBD1 (6 bases). The CDR3 sequence: CASSSTGNGGYTF. The CDR3 DNA is TGTGCCAGTTCGTCCACAGGGAACGGTGGCTACACCTTC.